A single sample gave rise to the 6 T cell receptor beta chains below, sequenced in a study of blood T cell repertoires in COVID-19. Clones were sequenced by immunoSEQ multiplex PCR, and TCRdb holds only the in-frame ones, with some missing. This sample has about 300,000 clones; around 90% occur once, and the top ten carry 1.7%. The sequencing sample was made of PBMCs or T cells enriched from blood (not recorded which). The source is a woman aged 40 to 50 who had recovered from COVID-19.

This chain links TRBV7-2 with TRBJ2-7; the D gene is possibly TRBD2 (6 bases). Germline values: CDR1 SGHTA, CDR2 FQGNSA. Between the trimmed V and J ends, which lost 8 bases and 2 bases, there was a span of 10 bases. The CDR3 has 12 amino acids. This chain's CDR3 is CASGRDPYEQYF. In DNA form, the CDR3 reads TGTGCCAGCGGGCGGGACCCCTACGAGCAGTACTTC.

For the CDR3, the DNA is TGCAGCGTTGCGACGGGGGGCACCTACGAGCAGTACTTC. This sequence encodes CSVATGGTYEQYF. V usage is TRBV29-1 and J usage is TRBJ2-7; possibly TRBD2 for D (7 bases). This CDR3 has 13 amino acids. The germline V gene encodes CDR1 SQVTM and CDR2 ANQGSEA. Trimming took 4 bases from V and 2 from J, leaving 12 bases between them.

This chain links TRBV28 with TRBJ1-2; 8 bases agree with TRBD1. V shed 4 bases, J shed 4 bases, and the junction held 8 bases outside the gene matches. The CDR3 is 15 residues long. CDR1 is MDHEN, CDR2 SYDVKM, per germline. The CDR3 coding sequence is TGTGCCAGCAGTTCGCCGACAGGGGTGAGCTATGGCTACACCTTC. As protein: CASSSPTGVSYGYTF.

The chain joins TRBV7-2 to TRBJ1-2; tentatively, D is TRBD1 (5 bases). Between the trimmed V and J ends, which lost 4 bases and 3 bases, there was a span of 9 bases. This CDR3 has 13 residues. CDR1 SGHTA and CDR2 FQGNSA come from the germline V gene. The CDR3 DNA reads TGTGCCAGCAGCTGGACATCGGACTATGGCTACACCTTC. Translated, it gives CASSWTSDYGYTF.

The V call is TRBV7-2, the J call TRBJ1-3; 8 positions agree with TRBD1. The V segment lost 3 bases and the J segment 4 bases; nucleotides outside the gene matches: 2. This CDR3 is built from 14 residues. Germline assignment: CDR1 SGHTA and CDR2 FQGNSA. The chain's CDR3 is CASSFRGRGNTIYF. CDR3 DNA: TGTGCCAGCAGCTTCAGGGGGCGCGGAAACACCATATATTTT.

This chain links TRBV5-1 with TRBJ2-4; 7 bases are a match to TRBD1. With V trimmed by 4 bases and J by 0 bases, 4 bases remained unmatched. This CDR3 contains 15 residues. CDR1 and CDR2 from the germline V gene are SGHRS and YFSETQ. CDR3 amino acids: CASSRDSLAKNIQYF. CDR3 DNA: TGCGCCAGCAGCCGGGACAGTTTAGCCAAAAACATTCAGTACTTC. The whole variable domain, filled in from reference TRBV5-1 and TRBJ2-4, reads KAGVTQTPRYLIKTRGQQVTLSCSPISGHRSVSWYQQTPGQGLQFLFEYFSETQRNKGNFPGRFSGRQFSNSRSEMNVSTLELGDSALYLCASSRDSLAKNIQYFGAGTRLSVL.